This TCR beta chain was recovered during a study of Ad26.COV2.S vaccination and SARS-CoV-2 variants. Study-wide background: Each vaccinee took Ad26.COV2.S intramuscularly, once or twice 56 days apart. Points from the study as a whole: Total T cell responses, in the TCR breadth and depth analyses, may have been underestimated.

A remark on this clone: Its antigen is unknown.

Treatment given: around 19 received Ad26.COV2.S at low or high dose, single or two shots; 5 received placebo; per-sample allocation not given. Day 63 after the first injection of vaccine or placebo was the sampling time. TCRdb's copy holds only in-frame clones and misses some; the assay was immunoSEQ multiplex PCR. The data show over 200,000 clones, over 75% seen once. The material was peripheral blood, obtained in a trial of Ad26.COV2.S vaccine versus placebo. The sequence was collected from a person aged 18-65 years who received the Ad26.COV2.S COVID-19 vaccine or a placebo.

CDR3 sequence: CASRTWGRHEQYF. CDR3 sequence (DNA): TGTGCCAGCAGGACCTGGGGGCGGCACGAGCAGTACTTC. This chain uses TRBV6-5 with TRBJ2-7; perhaps TRBD1 as D (6 bases). CDR1 and CDR2 (germline): MNHEY, SVGAGI. V lost 6 bases, J lost 5 bases, and 14 bases lay in between. CDR3 size: 13 residues.